These 2 T cell receptor beta chains were sequenced from one sample in a study of T cells in Graves' hyperthyroidism and ophthalmopathy. Researchers took RNA transcripts and amplified the TCR beta CDR3 regions from them. First-round RT-PCR of the TCR CDR3 relied on the HTBI primer set. MiXCR was run by TCRdb on the multiplex PCR reads, yielding one entry per CDR3 protein. The top ten clones hold roughly 4.8% of a sample with a few hundred thousand distinct CDR3 sequences, approximately 15% of them seen once. The sequenced material came from blood. The receptor source for this set is a young woman with Graves' hyperthyroidism.

This clonotype was seen at least ten times. The V gene is TRBV2, the J gene TRBJ2-7; D gene uncertain. V was trimmed by 10 bases and J by 2 bases, leaving 6 bases between them. CDR1 SNHLY and CDR2 FYNNEI come from the germline V gene. The CDR3 consists of 10 residues. The CDR3 DNA sequence: TGTGCCAACCCCCCCTACGAGCAGTACTTC. This gives the protein CANPPYEQYF. Drawing the rest from reference TRBV2 and TRBJ2-7, the complete variable domain is EPEVTQTPSHQVTQMGQEVILRCVPISNHLYFYWYRQILGQKVEFLVSFYNNEISEKSEIFDDQFSVERPDGSNFTLKIRSTKLEDSAMYFCANPPYEQYFGPGTRLTVT.

The chain employs TRBV2 and TRBJ2-1; TRBD1 agrees at 7 bases. Unmatched junction bases numbered 17, after V lost 6 bases and J lost 6 bases. Per germline, CDR1 SNHLY and CDR2 FYNNEI. The CDR3 spans 17 residues. CDR3 coding DNA: TGTGCCAGCAGCTCTAAACCATTTACAGGGGTCTTCAATGAGCAGTTCTTC. This encodes CASSSKPFTGVFNEQFF. Combining the CDR3 with reference TRBV2 and TRBJ2-1 gives the whole variable domain EPEVTQTPSHQVTQMGQEVILRCVPISNHLYFYWYRQILGQKVEFLVSFYNNEISEKSEIFDDQFSVERPDGSNFTLKIRSTKLEDSAMYFCASSSKPFTGVFNEQFFGPGTRLTVL.